A single sample is the source of the 8 T cell receptor beta chains below, sequenced in a study of spatial heterogeneity in lung cancer (dated by TCRdb to between 2018 and 2020). Library construction relied on 5' RACE. Instrument on record: NextSeq 500. Through fastp at Q25 and MiXCR, TCRdb rebuilt clones from the public reads, retaining in-frame beta chains. Here each entry gathers all rows of one CDR3 protein and keeps the most common genes and DNA. The sample yields about 19,000 distinct CDR3 sequences; 10% were counted once. Jointly, the top ten make up about 38% of the sample. The time point label corresponds to: blood at routine non-recurrence follow-up after resection. Sequencing used PBMCs, obtained at follow-up. The receptors originated from a female donor with early-stage non-small cell lung cancer.

Regarding this clonotype: This may arise from a read error, as a much more abundant clone is one base away. The V gene is TRBV20-1, the J gene TRBJ2-3; D tentatively fits TRBD1 or TRBD2 (6 bases each). CDR1 is DFQATT and CDR2 is SNEGSKA in the germline V gene (reference sequence). V lost 4 bases and J lost 3, with 8 bases in between. There are 12 residues in the CDR3. CDR3 nucleotides: TGCAGTGCTAAGGGGGGAACAGATACGCAGTATTTT. Residues: CSAKGGTDTQYF.

This clonotype was observed at least ten times. The rearrangement links TRBV6-1 to TRBJ2-6, with 9 bases lining up with TRBD1. CDR1 is MNHNS and CDR2 is SASEGT in the germline V gene. CDR3 size: 17 residues. V shed 6 bases, J shed 0 bases, and the junction held 6 bases outside the gene matches. The CDR3 here is CASRRDRASSGANVLTF. For the CDR3, the DNA is TGTGCCAGCAGGAGGGACAGGGCCAGCTCTGGGGCCAACGTCCTGACTTTC.

Ten or more counts support this clonotype. The chain couples TRBV12-3 or TRBV12-4 to TRBJ1-5; maybe TRBD1 (5 bases). The CDR3 loop spans 13 amino acids. V was cut by 6 bases and J by 4 bases, with 10 bases left in between. CDR3 sequence reads: CASRRGWNQPQHF. The CDR3 nucleotides are TGTGCCAGCAGGCGGGGGTGGAATCAGCCCCAGCATTTT.

In the case of this clonotype: A much larger clonotype is one base distant, so this may be a read error. The rearrangement uses TRBV18 and TRBJ1-2; D possibly corresponds to TRBD1 (5 bases). Germline V gene lookup returns CDR1 KGHSH and CDR2 LQKENI. This CDR3 spans 16 amino acids. V was shortened by 4 bases and J by 4 bases, with 19 bases between the two germline ends. CDR3 DNA: TGTGCCAGCTCACTGGGCCGGGGCAGCAGATCCTATGGCTACACCTTC. As protein: CASSLGRGSRSYGYTF.

As concerns this clonotype: Compared with germline, one end of the junction differs, possibly owing to a read error. The rearrangement links TRBV6-1 to TRBJ1-4; D gene unclear. Germline V gives CDR1 MNHNS, CDR2 SASEGT. There are 11 residues in the CDR3. The CDR3 region is CASSEPPPTLF. In DNA, the CDR3 is TGTGCCAGCAGTGAGCCCCCCCCCACCCTTTTT.

This clonotype was recorded at least ten times. The genes are TRBV5-1 and TRBJ2-7, with 8 bases aligning to TRBD2. The V segment lost 0 bases and the J segment 2 bases; nucleotides outside the gene matches: 4. CDR1 is SGHRS, CDR2 YFSETQ, per germline. This CDR3 is 15 amino acids long. CDR3 in DNA: TGCGCCAGCAGCTTGGTTACTAGCGGCACCTACGAGCAGTACTTC. This translates into CASSLVTSGTYEQYF.

Many counts were recorded for this clonotype. The chain employs TRBV29-1 and TRBJ2-5; D gene uncertain. Germline CDR1 is SQVTM and CDR2 is ANQGSEA. V was trimmed by 0 bases and J by 7 bases, leaving 12 bases between them. The CDR3 is made up of 13 amino acids. The CDR3 here is CSVEERAIGTQYF. CDR3 DNA sequence: TGCAGCGTTGAAGAACGAGCCATCGGGACCCAGTACTTC.

This clonotype was counted ten times or more. The chain uses TRBV2 and TRBJ2-7, with D possibly TRBD1 on 6 matching bases. Germline assignment: CDR1 SNHLY and CDR2 FYNNEI. Trimming took off 2 bases at V and 2 bases at J, with 13 bases between the two ends. This CDR3 comprises 15 residues. The CDR3 is CASSEQGRSPYEQYF. DNA for the CDR3: TGTGCCAGCAGTGAACAGGGGCGCTCGCCCTACGAGCAGTACTTC.